The text below deals with one T cell receptor (beta chain). What it binds is not known. Sequencing used immunoSEQ multiplex PCR; TCRdb keeps in-frame clones, though not all of them. Counted here are more than 100,000 clones, 89% occurring once; the ten biggest clones make up roughly 4.2%. This record belongs to a study of T cell responses to AZD1222 COVID-19 vaccine. Study overall: Analyses pooled second doses at about 4 or about 12 weeks. General study points: Donors skewed white British and female; clonal diversity was possibly underestimated. Baseline seropositives among AZD1222 recipients totaled only 6 or 7. After the peak T cell response, and only then, were repertoires sampled.

Germline CDR1 SNHLY, CDR2 FYNNEI. V trimming: 6 bases; J trimming: 5 bases; junction bases outside the gene matches: 13. CDR3 size: 16 residues. This chain links TRBV2 with TRBJ2-7, with 10 bases matching TRBD1. The sequences come from peripheral blood, collected on day 0 of AZD1222 vaccination. The receptor was isolated from an adult in good health. In DNA form, the CDR3 reads TGTGCCAGCAGCAGCGGGTGGGGACAGGGGATCGACGAGCAGTACTTC. Translating it yields CASSSGWGQGIDEQYF.